Sequencing of this T cell receptor (beta chain) was carried out in a study of beta chain features in type 1 diabetes. Findings and limits, study-wide: When Type 1 diabetes patients were examined, their TCRB CDR3s proved moderately but significantly shorter in all four CD4+ subsets.

Turning to this clone: The target antigen is unknown.

Germline lookup yields CDR1 LNHDA and CDR2 SQIVND (reference sequence). V was pared by 7 bases and J by 3 bases, with 21 bases between. CDR3 length equals 16 residues. Every isolated RNA sample was fully reverse transcribed, so sequencing captured expressed TCRB transcripts. Data came from immunoSEQ multiplex PCR; TCRdb stores just in-frame clones and leaves some out. There are under 130,000 clones in the sample; roughly 28% occur only once, and roughly 0.58% lies in the top ten. Sequenced sample: central memory CD4+ T cells from blood. The chain recombines TRBV19 with TRBJ1-1, with TRBD1 as a possible D gene (6 bases). The receptor comes from a young woman with type 1 diabetes. The CDR3 DNA follows: TGTGCCAGTAAACCGAGTCCGGGGCAGGGGTACACTGAAGCTTTCTTT. Translation: CASKPSPGQGYTEAFF. The complete variable domain, with remaining parts taken from reference TRBV19 and TRBJ1-1, reads DGGITQSPKYLFRKEGQNVTLSCEQNLNHDAMYWYRQDPGQGLRLIYYSQIVNDFQKGDIAEGYSVSREKKESFPLTVTSAQKNPTAFYLCASKPSPGQGYTEAFFGQGTRLTVV.